This T cell receptor (beta chain) was captured in a study of blood T cell repertoires in COVID-19 (dated by TCRdb to the early 2020s). Study-wide context: Samples from collaborators originated in the United States, Italy and Spain and spanned both the acute and convalescent phases of COVID-19. Where HLA class I and class II types were available, the types were taken from metadata supplied by the sample provider, not from assay-based typing. The samples were drawn from the first 160 participants of the ongoing ImmuneRACE study and from some 1,300 subjects provided by 6 global collaborators. Sample metadata almost always included a de-identified subject ID, COVID-19 status, age in years and sex. The repertoires were made available in a free public database intended to serve as a resource for research on the immune response to SARS-CoV-2. The dataset comprised deeply sampled blood TCRbeta repertoires from subjects exposed to, actively infected with, or recovered from COVID-19. The material from the prospective study consisted of cDNA or gDNA derived from T cells, B-cell-depleted T cells, or PBMCs. General conclusions and limits of the study: How much clinical and demographic metadata was included differed by source and by participant, and the metadata was provided uncurated.

One collaborating source in Seattle enrolled patients during active infection and followed them longitudinally through the course of disease. Collaborating institutions collected whole blood in K2EDTA tubes following their own protocols. Collaborator samples were shipped for TCRbeta analysis as frozen whole blood, isolated PBMCs, or DNA extracted from either sample type. CDR1 and CDR2 were assigned from the germline V gene as MNHEY and SVGAGI. From the cysteine through the phenylalanine, the CDR3 covers 14 amino acids. This entry keeps only the CDR3 DNA: 42 bases, framed from base 1. V gives up 2 bases and J gives up 1 base, and the segment between their germline ends measures 8 bases. Comments on this clone: The antigen it recognizes is unknown. No base qualities exist here, and no much larger clone lies one base off it.

The immunoSEQ Assay, a bias-controlled multiplex PCR, was used to amplify TCRbeta CDR3 regions from genomic DNA. Regarding the original processing steps: Nucleated cell counts per sample were estimated from amplification of reference gene primers within the assay. To quantify the absolute abundance of each unique TCRbeta CDR3 rearrangement, sequence reads were collapsed and filtered. For each sample, productive Simpson clonality was calculated as the square root of Simpson's diversity index across productive rearrangements. Imported from immuneACCESS, the table was reduced by TCRdb to in-frame sequences with V and J called. These copies leave out some clones; in studies compared against another copy, an unresolved V gene accounts for under half, and the cause of the remainder is not known. The DNA was the basis for D and trimming; V, J and clone size are from that table. The sample table lists about 350,000 clones, roughly 87% of them with a count of one. The ten largest account for 3.9% of the sample.

The TCR originated in a woman aged 60 to 75 with COVID-19, enrolled during active disease. The chain joins TRBV6-5 to TRBJ1-1; the D gene cannot be resolved reliably. What was sequenced was peripheral blood. Here is the DNA: TGTGCCAGCAGTTACGAGGGCTGGAACACTGAAGCTTTCTTT. Translated, this is CASSYEGWNTEAFF.